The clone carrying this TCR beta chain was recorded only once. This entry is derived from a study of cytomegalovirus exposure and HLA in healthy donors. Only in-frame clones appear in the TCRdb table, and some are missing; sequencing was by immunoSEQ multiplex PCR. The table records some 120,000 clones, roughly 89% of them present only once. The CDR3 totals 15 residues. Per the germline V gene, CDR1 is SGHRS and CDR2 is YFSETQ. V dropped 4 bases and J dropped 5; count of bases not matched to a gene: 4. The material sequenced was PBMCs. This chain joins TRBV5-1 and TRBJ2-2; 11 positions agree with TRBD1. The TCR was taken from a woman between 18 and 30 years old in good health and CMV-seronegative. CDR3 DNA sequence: TGCGCCAGCAGCCCCGGACAGGGGGCGACCGGGGAGCTGTTTTTT. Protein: CASSPGQGATGELFF.